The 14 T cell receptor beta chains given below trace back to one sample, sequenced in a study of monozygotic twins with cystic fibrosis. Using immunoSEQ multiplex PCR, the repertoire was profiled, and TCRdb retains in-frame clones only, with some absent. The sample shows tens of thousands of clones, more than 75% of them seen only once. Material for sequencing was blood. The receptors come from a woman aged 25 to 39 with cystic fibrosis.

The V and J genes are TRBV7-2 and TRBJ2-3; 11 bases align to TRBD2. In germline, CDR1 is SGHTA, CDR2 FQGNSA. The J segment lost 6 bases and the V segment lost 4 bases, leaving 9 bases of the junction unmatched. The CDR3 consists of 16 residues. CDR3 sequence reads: CASSSHRRLAGDTQYF. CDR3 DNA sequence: TGTGCCAGCAGCTCCCACCGGAGACTAGCGGGGGATACGCAGTATTTT.

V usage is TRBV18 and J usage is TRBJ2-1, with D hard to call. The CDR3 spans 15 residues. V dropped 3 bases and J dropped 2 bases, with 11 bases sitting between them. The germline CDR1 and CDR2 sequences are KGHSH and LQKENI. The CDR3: CASSPPGLPYNEQFF. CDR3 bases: TGTGCCAGCTCACCCCCTGGTTTGCCCTACAATGAGCAGTTCTTC.

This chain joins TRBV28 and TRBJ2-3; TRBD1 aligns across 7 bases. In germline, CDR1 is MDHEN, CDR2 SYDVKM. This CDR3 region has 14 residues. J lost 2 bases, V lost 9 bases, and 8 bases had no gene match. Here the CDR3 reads CASRGGLNTDTQYF. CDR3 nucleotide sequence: TGTGCCAGTCGAGGGGGCCTAAACACAGATACGCAGTATTTT.

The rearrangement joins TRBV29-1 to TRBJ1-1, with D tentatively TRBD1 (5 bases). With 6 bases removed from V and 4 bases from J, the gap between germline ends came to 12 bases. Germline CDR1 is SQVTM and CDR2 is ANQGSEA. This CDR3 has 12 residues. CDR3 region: CSVSQGATEAFF. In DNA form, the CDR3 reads TGCAGCGTCTCGCAAGGGGCCACTGAAGCTTTCTTT.

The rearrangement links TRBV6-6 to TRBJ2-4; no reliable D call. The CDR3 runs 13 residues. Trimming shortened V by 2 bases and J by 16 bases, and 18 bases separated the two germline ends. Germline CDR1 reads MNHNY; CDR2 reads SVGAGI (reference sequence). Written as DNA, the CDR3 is TGTGCCAGCAGTTACGTCGCAGGAGAGGATGAATACTTC. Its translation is CASSYVAGEDEYF.

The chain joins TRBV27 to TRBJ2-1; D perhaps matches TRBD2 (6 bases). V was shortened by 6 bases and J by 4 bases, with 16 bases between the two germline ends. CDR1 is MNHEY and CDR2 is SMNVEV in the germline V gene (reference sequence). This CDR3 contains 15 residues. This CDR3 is CASRSLGLQYNEQFF. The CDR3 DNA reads TGTGCCAGCAGGAGTTTAGGACTACAATACAATGAGCAGTTCTTC.

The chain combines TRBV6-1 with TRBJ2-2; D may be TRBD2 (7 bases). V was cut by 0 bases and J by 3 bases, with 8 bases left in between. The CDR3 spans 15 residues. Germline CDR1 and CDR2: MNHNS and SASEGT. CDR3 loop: CASSEAGGHTGELFF. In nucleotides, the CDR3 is TGTGCCAGCAGTGAAGCGGGGGGGCACACCGGGGAGCTGTTTTTT.

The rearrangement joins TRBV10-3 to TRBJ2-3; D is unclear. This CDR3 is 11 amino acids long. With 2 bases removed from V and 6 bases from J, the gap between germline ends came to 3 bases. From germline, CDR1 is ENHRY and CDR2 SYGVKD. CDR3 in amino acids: CAISETDTQYF. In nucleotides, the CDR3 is TGTGCCATCAGTGAGACGGATACGCAGTATTTT.

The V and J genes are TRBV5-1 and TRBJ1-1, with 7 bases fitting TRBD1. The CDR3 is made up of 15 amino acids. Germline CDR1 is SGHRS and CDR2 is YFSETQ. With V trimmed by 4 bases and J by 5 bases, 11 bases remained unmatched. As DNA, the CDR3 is TGCGCCAGCAGCCAAGGGGGCCCAAAGGGGACTGAAGCTTTCTTT. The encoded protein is CASSQGGPKGTEAFF.

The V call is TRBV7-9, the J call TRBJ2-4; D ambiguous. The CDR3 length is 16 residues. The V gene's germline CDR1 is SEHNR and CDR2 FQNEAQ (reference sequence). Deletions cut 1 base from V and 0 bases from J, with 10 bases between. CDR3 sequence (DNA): TGTGCCAGCAGCTTAGACGGGTGGGAAGCCAAAAACATTCAGTACTTC. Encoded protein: CASSLDGWEAKNIQYF.

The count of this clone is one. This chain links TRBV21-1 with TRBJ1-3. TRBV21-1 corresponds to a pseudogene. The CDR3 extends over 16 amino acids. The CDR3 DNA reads TGTGCCAGCAGCAAAGAGGTCAGGCGGTGGGGAAACACCATATATTTT. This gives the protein CASSKEVRRWGNTIYF.

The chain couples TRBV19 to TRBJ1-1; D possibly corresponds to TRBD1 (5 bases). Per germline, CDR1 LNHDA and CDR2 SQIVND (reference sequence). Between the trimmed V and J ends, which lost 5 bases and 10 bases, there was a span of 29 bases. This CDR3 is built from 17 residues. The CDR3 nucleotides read TGTGCCAGTAGTCCCCTCGGATGGGGGAAAGGACTGGTGACAGCTTTCTTT. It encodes CASSPLGWGKGLVTAFF.

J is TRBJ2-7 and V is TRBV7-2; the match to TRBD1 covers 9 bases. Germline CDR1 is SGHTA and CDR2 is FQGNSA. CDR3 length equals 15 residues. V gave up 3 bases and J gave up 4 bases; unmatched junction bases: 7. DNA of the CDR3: TGTGCCAGCAGCTTTTCCGGGACAGGGAAGTACGAGCAGTACTTC. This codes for CASSFSGTGKYEQYF.

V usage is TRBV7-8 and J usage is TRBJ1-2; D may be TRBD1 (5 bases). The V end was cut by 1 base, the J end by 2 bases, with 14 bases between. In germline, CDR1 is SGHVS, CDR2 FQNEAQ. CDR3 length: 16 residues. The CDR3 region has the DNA TGTGCCAGCAGCTTAGACCCGAGGGGAGGGAACTATGGCTACACCTTC. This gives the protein CASSLDPRGGNYGYTF.